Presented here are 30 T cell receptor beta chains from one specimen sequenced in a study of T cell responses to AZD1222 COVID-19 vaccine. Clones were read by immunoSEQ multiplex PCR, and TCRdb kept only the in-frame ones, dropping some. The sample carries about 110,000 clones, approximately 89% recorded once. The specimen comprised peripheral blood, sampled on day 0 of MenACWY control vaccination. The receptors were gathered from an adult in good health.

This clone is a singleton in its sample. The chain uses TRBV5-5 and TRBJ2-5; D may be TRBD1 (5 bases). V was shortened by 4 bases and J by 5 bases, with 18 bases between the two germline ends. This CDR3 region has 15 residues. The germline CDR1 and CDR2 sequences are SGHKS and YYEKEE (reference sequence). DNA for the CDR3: TGTGCCAGCAGCCCCAACCAGGGAATAGTGGAGACCCAGTACTTC. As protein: CASSPNQGIVETQYF.

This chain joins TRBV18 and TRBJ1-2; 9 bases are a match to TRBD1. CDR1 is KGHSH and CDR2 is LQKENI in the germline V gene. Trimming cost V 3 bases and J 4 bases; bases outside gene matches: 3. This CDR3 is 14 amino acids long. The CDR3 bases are TGTGCCAGCTCACCGGGACAGGGTGGCTATGGCTACACCTTC. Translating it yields CASSPGQGGYGYTF.

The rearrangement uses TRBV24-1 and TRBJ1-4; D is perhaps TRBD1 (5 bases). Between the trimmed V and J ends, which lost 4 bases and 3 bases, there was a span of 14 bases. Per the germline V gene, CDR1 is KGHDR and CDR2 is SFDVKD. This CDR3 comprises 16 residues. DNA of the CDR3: TGTGCCACCAGTGAGGGGGGTGAGTTTCCTAATGAAAAACTGTTTTTT. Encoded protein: CATSEGGEFPNEKLFF.

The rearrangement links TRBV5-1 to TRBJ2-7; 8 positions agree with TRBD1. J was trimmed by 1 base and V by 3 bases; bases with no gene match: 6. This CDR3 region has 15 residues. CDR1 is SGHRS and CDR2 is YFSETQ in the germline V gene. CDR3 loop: CASSSGDRSSYEQYF. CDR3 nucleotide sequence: TGCGCCAGCAGCTCAGGGGACAGGTCGTCCTACGAGCAGTACTTC.

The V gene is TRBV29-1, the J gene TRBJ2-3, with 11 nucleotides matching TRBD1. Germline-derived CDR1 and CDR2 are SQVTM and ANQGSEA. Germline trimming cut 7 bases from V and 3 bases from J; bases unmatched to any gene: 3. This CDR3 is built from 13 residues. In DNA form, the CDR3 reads TGCAGCGGGGGGACAGGGGGTACAGATACGCAGTATTTT. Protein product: CSGGTGGTDTQYF.

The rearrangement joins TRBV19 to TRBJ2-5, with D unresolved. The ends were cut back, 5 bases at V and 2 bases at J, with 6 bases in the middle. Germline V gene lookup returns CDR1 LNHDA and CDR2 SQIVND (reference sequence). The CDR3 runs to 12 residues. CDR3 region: CASSARQETQYF. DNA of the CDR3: TGTGCCAGTAGTGCCCGACAAGAGACCCAGTACTTC.

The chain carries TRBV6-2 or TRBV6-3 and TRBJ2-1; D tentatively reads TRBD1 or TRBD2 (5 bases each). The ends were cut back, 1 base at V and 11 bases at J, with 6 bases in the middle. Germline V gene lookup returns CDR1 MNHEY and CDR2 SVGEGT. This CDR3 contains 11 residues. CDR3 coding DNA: TGTGCCAGCAGTTACTTGGGACAGCAGTTCTTC. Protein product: CASSYLGQQFF.

In DNA form, the CDR3 reads TGTGCCAGTCGAGAGGCGGAGTATGGCTACACCTTC. Translation gives CASREAEYGYTF. V is TRBV6-5 and J is TRBJ1-2; D gene uncertain. Trimming took off 9 bases at V and 5 bases at J, with 13 bases between the two ends. CDR3 length: 12 amino acids. Germline assignment: CDR1 MNHEY and CDR2 SVGAGI.

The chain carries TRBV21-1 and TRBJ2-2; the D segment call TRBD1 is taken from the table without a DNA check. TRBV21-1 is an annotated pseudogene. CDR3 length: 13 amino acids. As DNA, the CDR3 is TGTGCCAGCAGCAAAAAGGGGACCGGGGAGCTGTTTTTT. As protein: CASSKKGTGELFF.

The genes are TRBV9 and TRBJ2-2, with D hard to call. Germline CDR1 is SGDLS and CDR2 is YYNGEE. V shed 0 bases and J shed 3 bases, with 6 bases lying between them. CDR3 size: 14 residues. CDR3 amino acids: CASSVAGHTGELFF. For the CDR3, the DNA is TGTGCCAGCAGCGTAGCCGGGCACACCGGGGAGCTGTTTTTT.

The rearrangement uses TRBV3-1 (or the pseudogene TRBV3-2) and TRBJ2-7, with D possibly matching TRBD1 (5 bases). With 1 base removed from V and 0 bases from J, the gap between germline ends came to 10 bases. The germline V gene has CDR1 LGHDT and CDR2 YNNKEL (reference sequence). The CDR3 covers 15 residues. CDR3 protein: CASSQGDSSSYEQYF. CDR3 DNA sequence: TGTGCCAGCAGCCAAGGAGACAGTAGCTCCTACGAGCAGTACTTC.

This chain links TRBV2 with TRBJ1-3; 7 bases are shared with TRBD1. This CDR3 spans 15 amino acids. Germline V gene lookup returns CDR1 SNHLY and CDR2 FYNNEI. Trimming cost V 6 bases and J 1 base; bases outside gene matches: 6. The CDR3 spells CASRPRGLSGNTIYF. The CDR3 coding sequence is TGTGCCAGCAGACCAAGGGGGCTGTCTGGAAACACCATATATTTT.

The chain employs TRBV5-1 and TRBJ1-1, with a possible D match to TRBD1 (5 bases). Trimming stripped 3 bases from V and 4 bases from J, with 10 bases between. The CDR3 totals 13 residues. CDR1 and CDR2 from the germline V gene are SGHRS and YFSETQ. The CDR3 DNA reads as TGCGCCAGCAGCTCTACCGGGGCCACTGAAGCTTTCTTT. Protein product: CASSSTGATEAFF.

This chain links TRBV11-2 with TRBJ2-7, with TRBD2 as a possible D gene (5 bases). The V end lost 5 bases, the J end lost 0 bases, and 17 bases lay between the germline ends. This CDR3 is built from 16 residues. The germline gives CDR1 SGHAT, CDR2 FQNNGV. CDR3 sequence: CASSARRTVNSYEQYF. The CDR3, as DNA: TGTGCCAGCAGCGCCAGGAGGACGGTTAACTCCTACGAGCAGTACTTC. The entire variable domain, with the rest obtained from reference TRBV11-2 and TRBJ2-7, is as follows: EAGVAQSPRYKIIEKRQSVAFWCNPISGHATLYWYQQILGQGPKLLIQFQNNGVVDDSQLPKDRFSAERLKGVDSTLKIQPAKLEDSAVYLCASSARRTVNSYEQYFGPGTRLTVT.

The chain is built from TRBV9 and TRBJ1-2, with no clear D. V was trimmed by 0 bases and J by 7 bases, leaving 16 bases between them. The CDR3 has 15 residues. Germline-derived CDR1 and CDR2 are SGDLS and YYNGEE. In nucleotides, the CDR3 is TGTGCCAGCAGCGTAGCACCCGGCAGGAGAGTTGGCTACACCTTC. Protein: CASSVAPGRRVGYTF.

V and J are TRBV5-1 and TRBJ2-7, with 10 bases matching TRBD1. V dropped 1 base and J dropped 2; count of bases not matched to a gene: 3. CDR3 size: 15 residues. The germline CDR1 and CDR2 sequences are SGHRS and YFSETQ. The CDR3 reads CASSLPGQGTYEQYF. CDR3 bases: TGCGCCAGCAGCTTGCCGGGACAGGGGACCTACGAGCAGTACTTC.

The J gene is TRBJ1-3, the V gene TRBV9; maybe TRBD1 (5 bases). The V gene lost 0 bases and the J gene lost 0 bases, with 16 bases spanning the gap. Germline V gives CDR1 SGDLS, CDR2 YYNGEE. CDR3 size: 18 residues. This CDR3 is CASSVEGGTSISGNTIYF. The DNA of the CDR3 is TGTGCCAGCAGCGTAGAGGGTGGGACTTCCATCTCTGGAAACACCATATATTTT.

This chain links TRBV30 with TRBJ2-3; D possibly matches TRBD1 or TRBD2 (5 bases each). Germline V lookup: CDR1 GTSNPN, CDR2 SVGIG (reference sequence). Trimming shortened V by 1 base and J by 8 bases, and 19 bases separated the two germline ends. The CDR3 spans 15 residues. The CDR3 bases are TGTGCCTGGAGTGATCAGGGAGTTAGACGTCGTACGCAGTATTTT. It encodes CAWSDQGVRRRTQYF.

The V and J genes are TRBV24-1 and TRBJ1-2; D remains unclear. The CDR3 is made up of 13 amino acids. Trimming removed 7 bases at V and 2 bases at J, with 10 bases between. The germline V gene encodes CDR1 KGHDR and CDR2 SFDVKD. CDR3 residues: CATRLKGNYGYTF. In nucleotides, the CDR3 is TGTGCCACCAGGTTGAAGGGCAACTATGGCTACACCTTC.

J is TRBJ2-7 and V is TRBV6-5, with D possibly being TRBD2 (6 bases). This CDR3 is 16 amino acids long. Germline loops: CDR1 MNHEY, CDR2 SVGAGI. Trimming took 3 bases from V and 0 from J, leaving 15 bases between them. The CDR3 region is CASSYSWAGSSYEQYF. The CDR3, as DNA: TGTGCCAGCAGTTATTCCTGGGCGGGGAGCTCCTACGAGCAGTACTTC.

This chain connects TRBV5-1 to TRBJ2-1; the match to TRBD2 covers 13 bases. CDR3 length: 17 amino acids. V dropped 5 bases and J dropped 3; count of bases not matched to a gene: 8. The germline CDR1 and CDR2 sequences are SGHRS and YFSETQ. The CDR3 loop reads CASSSGLAGLLYNEQFF. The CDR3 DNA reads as TGCGCCAGCAGTTCGGGACTAGCGGGGCTACTCTACAATGAGCAGTTCTTC. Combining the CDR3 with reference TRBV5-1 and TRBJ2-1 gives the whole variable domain KAGVTQTPRYLIKTRGQQVTLSCSPISGHRSVSWYQQTPGQGLQFLFEYFSETQRNKGNFPGRFSGRQFSNSRSEMNVSTLELGDSALYLCASSSGLAGLLYNEQFFGPGTRLTVL.

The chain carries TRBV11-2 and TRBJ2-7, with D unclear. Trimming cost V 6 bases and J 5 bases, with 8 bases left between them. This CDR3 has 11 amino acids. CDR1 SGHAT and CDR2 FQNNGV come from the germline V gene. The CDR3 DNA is TGTGCCAGCAGACTTAACAACGAGCAGTACTTC. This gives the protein CASRLNNEQYF. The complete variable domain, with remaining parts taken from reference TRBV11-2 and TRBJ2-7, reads EAGVAQSPRYKIIEKRQSVAFWCNPISGHATLYWYQQILGQGPKLLIQFQNNGVVDDSQLPKDRFSAERLKGVDSTLKIQPAKLEDSAVYLCASRLNNEQYFGPGTRLTVT.

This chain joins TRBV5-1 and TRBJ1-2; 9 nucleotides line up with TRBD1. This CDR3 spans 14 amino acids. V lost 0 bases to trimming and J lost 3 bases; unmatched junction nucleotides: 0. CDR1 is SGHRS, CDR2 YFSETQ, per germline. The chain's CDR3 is CASSLGDRDYGYTF. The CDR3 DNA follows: TGCGCCAGCAGCTTGGGGGACAGGGACTATGGCTACACCTTC.

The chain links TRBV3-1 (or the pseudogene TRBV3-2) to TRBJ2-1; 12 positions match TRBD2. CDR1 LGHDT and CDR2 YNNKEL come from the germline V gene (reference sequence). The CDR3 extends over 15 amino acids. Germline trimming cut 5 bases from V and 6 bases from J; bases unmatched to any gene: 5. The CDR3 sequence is CASSVLAGGPNEQFF. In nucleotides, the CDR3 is TGTGCCAGCAGCGTACTAGCGGGGGGCCCCAATGAGCAGTTCTTC.

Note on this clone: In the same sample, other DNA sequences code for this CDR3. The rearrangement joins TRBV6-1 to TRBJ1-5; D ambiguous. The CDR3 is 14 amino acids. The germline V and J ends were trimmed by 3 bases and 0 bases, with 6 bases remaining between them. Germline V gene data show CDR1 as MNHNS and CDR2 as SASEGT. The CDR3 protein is CASSDRGSNQPQHF. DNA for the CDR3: TGTGCCAGCAGTGACCGGGGTAGCAATCAGCCCCAGCATTTT.

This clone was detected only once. This CDR3 reads CASRLGRLGDTQYF. In DNA, the CDR3 is TGTGCCAGCAGACTGGGACGTCTGGGGGATACGCAGTATTTT. This sequence joins TRBV7-2 and TRBJ2-3; D is tentatively TRBD1 or TRBD2 (5 bases each). V was shortened by 6 bases and J by 6 bases, with 16 bases between the two germline ends. The V gene's germline CDR1 is SGHTA and CDR2 FQGNSA. The CDR3 consists of 14 residues.

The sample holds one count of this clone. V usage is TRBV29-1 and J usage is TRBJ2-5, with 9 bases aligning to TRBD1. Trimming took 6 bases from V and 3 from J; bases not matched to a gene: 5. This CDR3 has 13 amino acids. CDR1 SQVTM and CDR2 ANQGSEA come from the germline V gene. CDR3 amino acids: CSVARTGEETQYF. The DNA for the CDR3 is TGCAGCGTAGCTCGGACAGGGGAAGAGACCCAGTACTTC.

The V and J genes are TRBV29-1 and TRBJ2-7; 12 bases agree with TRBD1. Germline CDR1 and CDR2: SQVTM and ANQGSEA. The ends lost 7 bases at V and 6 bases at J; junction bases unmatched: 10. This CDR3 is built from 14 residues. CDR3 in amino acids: CSAGTGGSHREQYF. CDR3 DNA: TGCAGCGCCGGGACAGGGGGCTCCCACCGCGAGCAGTACTTC.

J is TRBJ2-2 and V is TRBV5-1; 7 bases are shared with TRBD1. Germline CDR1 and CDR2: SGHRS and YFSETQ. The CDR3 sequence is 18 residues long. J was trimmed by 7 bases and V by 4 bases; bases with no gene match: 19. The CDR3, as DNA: TGCGCCAGCAGCAAGGGGGCCCAAGGGTTAGGAGAATACGGGGAGCTGTTTTTT. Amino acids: CASSKGAQGLGEYGELFF.

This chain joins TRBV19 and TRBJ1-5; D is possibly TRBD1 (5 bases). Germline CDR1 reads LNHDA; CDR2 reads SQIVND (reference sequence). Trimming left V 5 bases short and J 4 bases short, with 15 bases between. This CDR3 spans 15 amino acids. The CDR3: CASSQRTTGNQPQHF. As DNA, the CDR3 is TGTGCCAGTAGTCAACGGACAACGGGGAATCAGCCCCAGCATTTT.